This TCR beta chain originates from a study of blood T cells in healthy people across ages. Staff drew 8 to 10 milliliters of peripheral blood from each donor. A minimum of 5.5 micrograms of total RNA was extracted per sample. Points from the study as a whole: Compared with aged donors, long-lived donors showed fewer expanded clones, suggesting selection.

Germline CDR1 is MRHNA and CDR2 is SNTAGT. V trimming: 4 bases; J trimming: 7 bases; junction bases outside the gene matches: 9. This CDR3 is 16 amino acids long. A second roughly 6 to 12 cycle PCR used barcoded and J-beta primers. Every cDNA molecule carried a tag from a template-switch adaptor bearing 12 random nucleotides. TCRdb itself ran the 5' RACE reads through MiXCR, one entry per CDR3 protein. There are about 1.6 million distinct CDR3 sequences in the sample; 30% to 40% occur only once, and about 11% lies in the top ten. Remarks on this clonotype: Antigen: not known.

The chain carries TRBV6-4 and TRBJ2-1; 11 bases agree with TRBD2. What was sequenced was blood. The receptor was derived from a woman younger than 45 in good health. Here the CDR3 reads CASSAFGTSGDNEQFF. The CDR3 nucleotides read TGTGCCAGCAGTGCCTTCGGGACTAGCGGAGATAATGAGCAGTTCTTC.